This T cell receptor (beta chain) was sequenced for a study of blood T cell repertoires in COVID-19. Study summary: Nucleic acid was either cDNA or gDNA, and it came from T cells, B-cell-depleted T cells, or PBMCs.

As originally analysed: Estimation of nucleated cell counts relied on the amplification of reference gene primers. TCRdb's copy holds only in-frame clones and misses some; the assay was immunoSEQ multiplex PCR. V and J calls and clone size are given by that table; D and trimming were obtained from the DNA. The table has about 150,000 clones, roughly 85% seen once. In germline, CDR1 is LGHNA, CDR2 YNFKEQ. This CDR3 comprises 13 residues. Deletions cut 0 bases from V and 6 bases from J, with 8 bases between. The gene calls are TRBV4-2 and TRBJ1-2; tentative D call: TRBD1 (5 bases). Sequencing used peripheral blood. The source of this sequence is a man aged 65 to 79 with acute or convalescent COVID-19. Written as DNA, the CDR3 is TGTGCCAGCAGCCAAGACAGGGTGGATGGCTACACCTTC. Translated, it gives CASSQDRVDGYTF.